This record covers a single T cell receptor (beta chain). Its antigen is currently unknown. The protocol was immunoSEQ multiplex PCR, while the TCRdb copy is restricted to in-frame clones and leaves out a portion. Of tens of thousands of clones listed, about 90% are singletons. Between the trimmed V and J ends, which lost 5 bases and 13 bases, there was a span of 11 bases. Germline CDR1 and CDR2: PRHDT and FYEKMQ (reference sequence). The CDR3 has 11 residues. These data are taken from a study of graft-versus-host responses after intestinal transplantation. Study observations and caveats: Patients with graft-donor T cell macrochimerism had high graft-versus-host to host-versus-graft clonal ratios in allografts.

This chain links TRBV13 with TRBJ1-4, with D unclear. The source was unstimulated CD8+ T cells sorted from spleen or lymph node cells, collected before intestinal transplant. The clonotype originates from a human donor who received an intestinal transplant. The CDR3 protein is CASSGQQGLFF. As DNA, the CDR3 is TGTGCCAGCAGCGGGCAGCAAGGACTGTTTTTT.